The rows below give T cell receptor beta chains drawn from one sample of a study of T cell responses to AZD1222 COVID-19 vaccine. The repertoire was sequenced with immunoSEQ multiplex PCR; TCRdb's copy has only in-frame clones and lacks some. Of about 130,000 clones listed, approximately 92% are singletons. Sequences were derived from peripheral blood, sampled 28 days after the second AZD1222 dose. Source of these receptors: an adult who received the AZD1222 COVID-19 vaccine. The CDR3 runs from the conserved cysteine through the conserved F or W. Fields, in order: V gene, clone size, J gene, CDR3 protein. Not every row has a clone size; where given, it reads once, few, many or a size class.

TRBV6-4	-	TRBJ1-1	CASSEWRNTEAFF
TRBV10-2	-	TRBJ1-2	CASSLRGLGYGYTF
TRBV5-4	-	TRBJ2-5	CASSLTSGGGETQYF
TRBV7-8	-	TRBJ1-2	CASRTDRGLFTF
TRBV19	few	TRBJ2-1	CASSWTGDNNEQFF
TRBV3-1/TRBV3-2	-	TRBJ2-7	CASSLNDGYEQYF
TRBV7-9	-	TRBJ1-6	CASSQQGAGPPLHF
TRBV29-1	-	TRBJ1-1	CSVDGGTEAFF
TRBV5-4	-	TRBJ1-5	CASSPGQDKGQPQHF
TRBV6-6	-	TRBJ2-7	CATGGAGSEQYF
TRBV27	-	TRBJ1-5	CASSPWNGGNQPQHF
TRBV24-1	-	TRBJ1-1	CAIRGANTEAFF
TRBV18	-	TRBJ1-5	CASSPGRDQPQHF
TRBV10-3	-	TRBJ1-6	CAISERQLTNSPLHF
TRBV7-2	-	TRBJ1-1	CASSETSGTVITEAFF
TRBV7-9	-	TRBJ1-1	CASTLTVNTEAFF
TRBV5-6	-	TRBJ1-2	CASSSNRASYTF
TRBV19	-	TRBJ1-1	CASSKVQGRTEAFF
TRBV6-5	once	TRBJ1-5	CASSPTGDSNQPQHF
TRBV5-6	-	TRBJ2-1	CASSSRRGGNEQFF
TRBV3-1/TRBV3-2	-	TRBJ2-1	CASSQDSGGWNEQFF
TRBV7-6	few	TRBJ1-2	CASSPQVSGQKGYTF
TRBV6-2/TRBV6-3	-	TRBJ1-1	CASSYRGGTEAFF
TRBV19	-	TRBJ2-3	CASSITGTDTQYF
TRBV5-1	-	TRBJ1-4	CASSLRGPNEKLFF
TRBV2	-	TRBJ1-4	CASSGEPHEKLFF
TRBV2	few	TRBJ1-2	CASYRTNYGYTF
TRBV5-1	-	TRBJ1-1	CASSTTGAGESTEAFF
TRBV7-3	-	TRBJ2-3	CASSSHYTDTQYF
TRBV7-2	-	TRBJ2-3	CASSFPPRVIDTQYF
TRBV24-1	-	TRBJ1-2	CATSQGGVHGYTF
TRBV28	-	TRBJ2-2	CASSLASGGTNTGELFF
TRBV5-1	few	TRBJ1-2	CASSLQGREGYTF
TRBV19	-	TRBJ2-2	CASRSAGDGELFF
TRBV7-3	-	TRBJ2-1	CASSLMPSVSYNEQFF
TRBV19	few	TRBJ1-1	CASSIGQGVRRAFF
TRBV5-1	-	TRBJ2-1	CASSWAGLAGGNNVQFF
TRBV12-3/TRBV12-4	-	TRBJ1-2	CASSLGASGYTF
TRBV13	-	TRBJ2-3	CASSPAEAGADTQYF
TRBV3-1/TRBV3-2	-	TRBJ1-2	CASSQAVHSKYGYTF
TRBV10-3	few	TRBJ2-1	CAIRGTSGRGNEQFF
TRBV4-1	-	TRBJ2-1	CASSQDRHEQFF
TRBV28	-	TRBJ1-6	CASTQSYNSPLHF
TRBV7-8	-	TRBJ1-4	CASSSTNQQNEKLFF
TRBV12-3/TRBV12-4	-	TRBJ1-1	CASSLRGQGEAFF
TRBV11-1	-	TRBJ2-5	CASSPTARSILETQYF
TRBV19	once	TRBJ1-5	CASGGTGNQPQHF
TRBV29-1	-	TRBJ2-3	CSVEDAQGDTQYF
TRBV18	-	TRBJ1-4	CASSPLQGGEKLFF
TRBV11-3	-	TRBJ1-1	CASHPGTGITEAFF
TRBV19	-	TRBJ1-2	CASSINRGGYGYTF
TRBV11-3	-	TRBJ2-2	CASSLAVNTGELFF
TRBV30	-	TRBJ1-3	CAWRQPSGNTIYF
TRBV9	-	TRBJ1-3	CASSVTGSFSGNTIYF
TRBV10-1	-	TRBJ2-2	CATYGGRGSTGELFF
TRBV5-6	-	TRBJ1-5	CASSRGDGDFNQPQHF
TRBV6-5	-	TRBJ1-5	CASSYSRQGPNQPQHF